This T cell receptor beta chain came from a study of cytomegalovirus exposure and HLA in healthy donors. General observations from the study: Donors belonging to an Asian-associated ancestry cluster reportedly showed fewer N-insertions in productive TCRs than the approximately 670-donor mean, according to what a later analysis found. Sequence variants that were highly shared formed a cluster that was likely a sequencing artifact.

Both 60 Vbeta primers and 13 Jbeta primers went into the PCR. Libraries were prepared by immunoSEQ multiplex PCR; TCRdb keeps only in-frame clonotypes and omits some of them. Of roughly 130,000 clones listed, about three quarters are singletons. Concerning this clone: What it recognizes is unknown.

This clonotype originated in a woman aged 55-69 years in good health and CMV-seropositive. Sequenced: PBMCs.

The CDR3 DNA reads as TGCGCCAGCAGCGGAACCGACAGGACACCCCTCCACTTT. Protein sequence: CASSGTDRTPLHF. The V and J genes are TRBV5-1 and TRBJ1-6; a weak D match, TRBD1 (6 bases). Germline V gene sequence: CDR1 SGHRS, CDR2 YFSETQ. This CDR3 spans 13 amino acids. Trimming took off 4 bases at V and 11 bases at J, with 13 bases between the two ends.